The clone carrying this T cell receptor beta chain was detected only a few times. The sample originates from a study of blood T cell repertoires in COVID-19. As for the study in general: COVID-19 samples, acute and convalescent, were from the United States, Italy and Spain. T cells, B-cell-depleted T cells, or PBMCs provided the cDNA or gDNA that served as material.

Under the authors' procedure: Scientists estimated how many nucleated cells there were by amplifying reference gene primers. The method was immunoSEQ multiplex PCR; TCRdb's version includes in-frame clones alone and lacks a portion of them. The V and J calls and the clone size are those of that table, but D and trimming were determined from the DNA. Here the sample spans over 100,000 clones, roughly 91% being singletons. After removal of 6 bases from V and 4 bases from J, the junction contained 9 bases not matched to a gene. CDR1 and CDR2 from the germline V gene are SQVTM and ANQGSEA. The CDR3 extends over 14 amino acids.

Material: peripheral blood. J is TRBJ1-2 and V is TRBV29-1, with TRBD1 identical over 9 bases. This TCR came from a human donor with acute or convalescent COVID-19. The donor label of this sample is uncertain. This chain's CDR3 is CSVIKQTGGYGYTF. DNA of the CDR3: TGCAGCGTGATCAAACAGACAGGGGGCTATGGCTACACCTTC.